Shown below are 22 T cell receptor beta chains from a single sample sequenced in a study of spatial heterogeneity in lung cancer. TCRdb analysed the 5' RACE reads with MiXCR anew, one entry per CDR3 protein. The table has approximately 3,100 distinct CDR3 sequences, roughly 6.1% seen once. These receptors lack a known antigen. Study-level results: How many expanded intratumoral alpha and beta TCRs were present tracked the tumor mutation count, which was a count of nonsynonymous mutations.

The time point: sample taken at primary tumor resection. The input for sequencing was lung tumor tissue, taken at surgery. These receptor sequences come from a male donor with early-stage non-small cell lung cancer.

This clonotype counts as medium-sized. V usage is TRBV28 and J usage is TRBJ1-2; D gene ambiguous. V lost 1 base, J lost 7 bases, and 10 bases lay in between. In germline, CDR1 is MDHEN, CDR2 SYDVKM. CDR3 length: 13 amino acids. DNA for the CDR3: TGTGCCAGCAGTTTATTAGGAGGGATTGGCTACACCTTC. Its translation: CASSLLGGIGYTF.

V gene TRBV20-1 combines with J gene TRBJ2-7; D call uncertain. The germline V gene has CDR1 DFQATT and CDR2 SNEGSKA (reference sequence). V was pared by 6 bases and J by 3 bases, with 12 bases between. The CDR3 consists of 12 residues. The CDR3 nucleotides are TGCAGTGCCCAAGATCGAAACTACGAGCAGTACTTC. Encoded protein: CSAQDRNYEQYF.

This clonotype is medium-sized in the sample. V gene TRBV6-1 combines with J gene TRBJ1-1; D remains ambiguous. CDR1 MNHNS and CDR2 SASEGT come from the germline V gene. Trimming cost V 2 bases and J 1 base, with 5 bases left between them. CDR3 length: 13 amino acids. This CDR3 is CASSEKGNTEAFF. The CDR3 DNA follows: TGTGCCAGCAGTGAAAAGGGGAACACTGAAGCTTTCTTT.

This clonotype is labeled as medium-sized. The genes are TRBV7-4 and TRBJ2-3; TRBD1 matches 8 bases. This CDR3 is 16 amino acids long. Germline assignment: CDR1 SGHVT and CDR2 SQSDAQ. The V and J ends lost 5 bases and 5 bases, in that order; junction bases with no gene match: 12. CDR3 sequence reads: CASSRTQGAKKDTQYF. The CDR3 DNA is TGTGCCAGCAGCCGTACCCAGGGGGCGAAGAAAGATACGCAGTATTTT.

This clonotype rates as medium-sized. This sequence joins TRBV5-4 and TRBJ2-7; D is uncertain. V lost 1 base, J lost 5 bases, and 4 bases lay in between. Germline CDR1 reads SGHNT; CDR2 reads YYREEE (reference sequence). The CDR3 totals 11 residues. The CDR3 sequence: CASSLNDEQYF. The CDR3 coding sequence is TGTGCCAGCAGCTTGAACGACGAGCAGTACTTC.

This clonotype was recorded a few times. CDR3: CASSFRDTPLLSYEQYF. DNA of the CDR3: TGTGCCAGCAGTTTCCGGGACACCCCCCTCCTGTCCTACGAGCAGTACTTC. V and J are TRBV12-3 or TRBV12-4 and TRBJ2-7; perhaps TRBD1 as D (6 bases). V gave up 3 bases and J gave up 1 base, with 19 bases separating them. The CDR3 totals 17 residues.

This clonotype is medium-sized within its sample. The rearrangement links TRBV19 to TRBJ2-7; 11 bases are a match to TRBD2. With V trimmed by 3 bases and J by 2 bases, 3 bases remained unmatched. Germline values: CDR1 LNHDA, CDR2 SQIVND (reference sequence). The CDR3 extends over 15 amino acids. CDR3 protein: CASSIGLAGTYEQYF. The CDR3 DNA is TGTGCCAGTAGTATCGGACTAGCGGGTACCTACGAGCAGTACTTC.

The V call is TRBV7-2, the J call TRBJ2-1, with 7 positions matching TRBD2. The junction had 8 bases not matched to a gene; V was cut back by 1 base and J by 5 bases. Per the germline V gene, CDR1 is SGHTA and CDR2 is FQGNSA. The CDR3 consists of 16 residues. The CDR3 loop reads CASSLGYSGYHNEQFF. CDR3 bases: TGTGCCAGCAGCTTAGGGTATAGCGGGTACCACAATGAGCAGTTCTTC.

In its sample, this clonotype is medium-sized (0.01 to 0.1%). V is TRBV28 and J is TRBJ1-2; possible D gene TRBD1, 5 bases. The CDR3 has 11 amino acids. CDR1 is MDHEN, CDR2 SYDVKM, per germline. The CDR3 nucleotides read TGTGCGGTCCGGGGGTCTATTGGCTACACCTTC. Translation: CAVRGSIGYTF.

This clonotype is labeled medium-sized (0.01 to 0.1%). The rearrangement uses TRBV20-1 and TRBJ2-1; 9 bases line up with TRBD2. J lost 5 bases, V lost 2 bases, and 4 bases had no gene match. The length of the CDR3 is 14 residues. Germline CDR1 reads DFQATT; CDR2 reads SNEGSKA (reference sequence). CDR3 region: CSARKASGDNEQFF. The CDR3 bases are TGCAGTGCTAGAAAGGCTAGCGGGGACAATGAGCAGTTCTTC.

This clonotype has a count of ten or more. The CDR3 region has the DNA TGTGCCTGGAAATGGAGGGGCAGAGGCACCGGGGAGCTGTTTTTT. This codes for CAWKWRGRGTGELFF. The rearrangement uses TRBV30 and TRBJ2-2; TRBD2 might be the D (6 bases). CDR1 is GTSNPN and CDR2 is SVGIG in the germline V gene (reference sequence). This CDR3 region has 15 residues. Between the trimmed V and J ends, which lost 4 bases and 4 bases, there was a span of 16 bases.

This clonotype is medium-sized in the sample. The chain uses TRBV10-3 and TRBJ2-7; possible D gene TRBD2, 7 bases. The CDR3 is 15 residues long. The V gene lost 6 bases and the J gene lost 4 bases, with 19 bases spanning the gap. Germline V gives CDR1 ENHRY, CDR2 SYGVKD. For the CDR3, the DNA is TGTGCCATCAGCGGAGGGGGGAGGGCTCAGTACGAGCAGTACTTC. Translation: CAISGGGRAQYEQYF.

The CDR3 loop is CASSLRQGGVKLFF. In DNA form, the CDR3 reads TGTGCCAGCAGCCTCCGGCAGGGGGGGGTAAAACTGTTTTTT. The V call is TRBV7-2, the J call TRBJ1-4, with 7 bases fitting TRBD1. Looked up from germline, CDR1 is SGHTA and CDR2 is FQGNSA. This CDR3 spans 14 amino acids. J gave up 10 bases and V 5 bases, and 10 bases lay outside the gene matches.

This clonotype was detected many times. The chain combines TRBV5-1 with TRBJ1-4; possible D gene TRBD1, 6 bases. Germline loops: CDR1 SGHRS, CDR2 YFSETQ. The CDR3 extends over 14 amino acids. The ends were cut back, 4 bases at V and 2 bases at J, with 9 bases in the middle. The CDR3 loop is CASSRTATNEKLFF. DNA for the CDR3: TGCGCCAGCAGCCGGACAGCCACTAATGAAAAACTGTTTTTT. The variable domain in full, completed from reference TRBV5-1 and TRBJ1-4, reads KAGVTQTPRYLIKTRGQQVTLSCSPISGHRSVSWYQQTPGQGLQFLFEYFSETQRNKGNFPGRFSGRQFSNSRSEMNVSTLELGDSALYLCASSRTATNEKLFFGSGTQLSVL.

Within the sample, this clonotype is medium-sized. The chain recombines TRBV12-2 with TRBJ2-1; the D call TRBD1 from the table was never checked on the DNA. TRBV12-2 has pseudogene status. The CDR3 runs 17 residues. The CDR3 DNA follows: TGTGCAAGTCGCTTAGACCTTTCAGGGTTCTCCTACAATGAGCAGTTCTTC. Its translation is CASRLDLSGFSYNEQFF.

V and J are TRBV5-6 and TRBJ2-3; unclear D gene. This CDR3 has 13 amino acids. The germline V gene encodes CDR1 SGHDT and CDR2 YYEEEE. Trimming cost V 3 bases and J 4 bases, with 9 bases left between them. The CDR3 DNA sequence: TGTGCCAGCAGCTCCCGTCCCGCAGATACGCAGTATTTT. Residues: CASSSRPADTQYF.

This clonotype is medium-sized (0.01 to 0.1%) within its sample. The gene calls are TRBV20-1 and TRBJ2-1; 8 bases are shared with TRBD2. Germline CDR1 is DFQATT and CDR2 is SNEGSKA (reference sequence). This CDR3 contains 15 residues. After removal of 4 bases from V and 6 bases from J, the junction contained 11 bases not matched to a gene. The CDR3 loop reads CSANAPRLASNEQFF. Here the CDR3 DNA reads TGCAGTGCTAACGCGCCGCGACTAGCGAGCAATGAGCAGTTCTTC.

This clonotype is deemed medium-sized. The rearrangement uses TRBV29-1 and TRBJ2-3; weak D call: TRBD2 (5 bases). This CDR3 comprises 14 residues. Germline CDR1 SQVTM, CDR2 ANQGSEA. Deletions cut 1 base from V and 2 bases from J, with 10 bases between. This CDR3 is CSVEGRLHTDTQYF. CDR3 in DNA: TGCAGCGTTGAAGGGCGACTACACACAGATACGCAGTATTTT.

By sample share, this clonotype is medium-sized. This chain uses TRBV5-1 with TRBJ2-5, with D possibly being TRBD2 (7 bases). Germline CDR1 SGHRS, CDR2 YFSETQ. The ends were cut back, 6 bases at V and 3 bases at J, with 15 bases in the middle. The CDR3 spans 14 residues. The CDR3 DNA reads as TGCGCCAGCACTTGGGCGGGGGCGAAAGAGACCCAGTACTTC. Translation: CASTWAGAKETQYF. The variable domain in full, with the rest retrieved from reference TRBV5-1 and TRBJ2-5, is KAGVTQTPRYLIKTRGQQVTLSCSPISGHRSVSWYQQTPGQGLQFLFEYFSETQRNKGNFPGRFSGRQFSNSRSEMNVSTLELGDSALYLCASTWAGAKETQYFGPGTRLLVL.

By proportion, this clonotype is medium-sized. The chain joins TRBV5-1 to TRBJ1-2; no clear D gene. Germline values: CDR1 SGHRS, CDR2 YFSETQ. The CDR3 spans 15 residues. Trimming took 4 bases from V and 8 from J, leaving 21 bases between them. The CDR3 sequence is CASSSTTSGLRGYTF. The CDR3 DNA follows: TGCGCCAGCAGCAGTACCACCTCCGGGTTGAGAGGCTACACCTTC.

This clonotype was detected ten times or more. The chain couples TRBV24-1 to TRBJ2-1, with a possible D match to TRBD2 (5 bases). CDR3 length equals 15 residues. The V gene's germline CDR1 is KGHDR and CDR2 SFDVKD. Trimming took off 4 bases at V and 6 bases at J, with 15 bases between the two ends. Here the CDR3 reads CATSEANSVSNEQFF. CDR3 nucleotides: TGTGCCACCAGTGAAGCTAATAGCGTGAGCAATGAGCAGTTCTTC.

This clonotype is termed medium-sized. The chain uses TRBV9 and TRBJ2-3; unclear D gene. Germline loops: CDR1 SGDLS, CDR2 YYNGEE. CDR3 length equals 14 residues. The V end was cut by 3 bases, the J end by 2 bases, with 10 bases between. The CDR3, as DNA: TGTGCCAGCAGCGGAGGCGGCGTCACAGATACGCAGTATTTT. It encodes CASSGGGVTDTQYF.